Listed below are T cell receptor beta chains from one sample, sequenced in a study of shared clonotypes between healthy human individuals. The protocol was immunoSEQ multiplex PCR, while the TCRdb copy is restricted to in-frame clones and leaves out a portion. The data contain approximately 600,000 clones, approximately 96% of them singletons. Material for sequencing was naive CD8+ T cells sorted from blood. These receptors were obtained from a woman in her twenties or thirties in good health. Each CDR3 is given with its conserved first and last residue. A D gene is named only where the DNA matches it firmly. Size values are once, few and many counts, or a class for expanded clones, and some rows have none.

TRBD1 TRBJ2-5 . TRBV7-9 TGTGCCAGCAGCTTAGGGACAGGGCGCGATCGGGAGACCCAGTACTTC CASSLGTGRDRETQYF
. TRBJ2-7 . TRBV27 TGTGCCAGCAGTTTATCTGGGACGCTGAGCTCCTACGAGCAGTACTTC CASSLSGTLSSYEQYF
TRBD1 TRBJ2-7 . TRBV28 TGTGCCAGCAGTCCGTCCTACAGGGGGAGCTCCTACGAGCAGTACTTC CASSPSYRGSSYEQYF
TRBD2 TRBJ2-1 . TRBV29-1 TGCAGCGTTCCCATTACTAGCGGGAGTTTTAATGAGCAGTTCTTC CSVPITSGSFNEQFF
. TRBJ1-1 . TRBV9 TGTGCCAGCAGCGAGCCCTCCGCCTTGACACGGGGTGAAGCTTTCTTT CASSEPSALTRGEAFF
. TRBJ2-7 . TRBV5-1 TGCGCCAGCAGCTTGGAGAGCTCCTACGAGCAGTACTTC CASSLESSYEQYF
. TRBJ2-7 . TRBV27 TGTGCCAGCAGAACCGGCGGGTACGAGCAGTACTTC CASRTGGYEQYF
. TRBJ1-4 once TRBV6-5 TGTGCCAGCAGTTACGTGGGGACCGACTTTGAAAAACTGTTTTTT CASSYVGTDFEKLFF
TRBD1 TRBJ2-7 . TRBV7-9 TGTGCCAGCAGAAAGGACAGGGAAGCATCCTTC CASRKDREASF
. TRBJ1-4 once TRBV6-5 TGTGCCAGCAGTTTTCTTGGAACTAATGAAAAACTGTTTTTT CASSFLGTNEKLFF
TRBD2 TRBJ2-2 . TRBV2 TGTGCCAGCAGTGATTGGGGGACTATTAACACCGGGGAGCTGTTTTTT CASSDWGTINTGELFF
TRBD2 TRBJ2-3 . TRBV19 TGTGCCAGTAGTAGACTAGCGGGAGGAGCCACAGATACGCAGTATTTT CASSRLAGGATDTQYF
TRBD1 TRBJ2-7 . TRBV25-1 TGTGCCAGCAGTTGGGACAGGGGGCGCGAGCAGTACTTC CASSWDRGREQYF
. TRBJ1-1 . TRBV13 TGTGCCAGCAGCTCCTCCGAGAACACTGAAGCTTTCTTT CASSSSENTEAFF
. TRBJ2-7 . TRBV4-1 TGCGCCAGCAGCCTCCCATGGCAGGGTGGCGAGCAGTACTTC CASSLPWQGGEQYF
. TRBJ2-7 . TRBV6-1 TGTGCCAGCAGGAATCCAGGGCTAGAGCAGTACTTC CASRNPGLEQYF
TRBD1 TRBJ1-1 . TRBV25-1 TGTGCCAGCAGTGACGGGACAGGGCTGAACACTGAAGCTTTCTTT CASSDGTGLNTEAFF
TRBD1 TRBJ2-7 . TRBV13 TGTGCCAGCAGCGCACCGGGACAGGGCCACGAGCAGTACTTC CASSAPGQGHEQYF
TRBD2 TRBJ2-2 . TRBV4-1 TGCGCCAGCAGCCAAGGAGGAGCGGGAGGGGTCACCGGGGAGCTGTTTTTT CASSQGGAGGVTGELFF
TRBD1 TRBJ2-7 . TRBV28 TGTGCCAGCAGTATACACTCCGGGACAGGACTGGGAGAGCAGTACTTC CASSIHSGTGLGEQYF
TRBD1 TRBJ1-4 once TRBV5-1 TGCGCCAGCAGCTTGGCGGACAGGAAAACAACTAATGAAAAACTGTTTTTT CASSLADRKTTNEKLFF
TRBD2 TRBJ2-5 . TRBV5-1 TGCGCCAGCAGTCAGGTGGGGACTAGTGAAGAGACCCAGTACTTC CASSQVGTSEETQYF
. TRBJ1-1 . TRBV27 TGTGCCAGCAACGCGTCAGGGCCGACCCCTGAAGCTTTCTTT CASNASGPTPEAFF
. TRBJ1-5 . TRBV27 TGTGCCAGCAGTCTCTTGGGTTGGGATAGCAATCAGCCCCAGCATTTT CASSLLGWDSNQPQHF
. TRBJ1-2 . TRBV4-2 TGTGCCAGCAGCCAAGGCCCCTATGGGACCGCCTATGGCTACACCTTC CASSQGPYGTAYGYTF
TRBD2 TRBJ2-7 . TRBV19 TGTGCCAGTAGCGGAATAGCGGGAGCCACCTACGAGCAGTACTTC CASSGIAGATYEQYF
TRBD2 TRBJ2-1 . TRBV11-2 TGTGCCAGCAGCTTAGGAGGGTCGGGCCGGGGGGATGAGCAGTTCTTC CASSLGGSGRGDEQFF
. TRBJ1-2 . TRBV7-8 TGTGCCAGCAGCTTAGGGGGCAGGGGCTATGGCTACACCTTC CASSLGGRGYGYTF
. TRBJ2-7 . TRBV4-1 TGCGCCAGCAGCCAGGGCTCGGTGGGAGGCGGTAGCTACGAGCAGTACTTC CASSQGSVGGGSYEQYF
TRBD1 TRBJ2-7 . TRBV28 TGTGCCAGCACCACCTGGGACAGATCGAGCGAGCAGTACTTC CASTTWDRSSEQYF
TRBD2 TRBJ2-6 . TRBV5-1 TGCGCCAGCAGCGCCGCGGGGCGGGAGGGAGGCCTGACTTTC CASSAAGREGGLTF
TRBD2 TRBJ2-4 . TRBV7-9 TGTGCCAGCAGCTTAGGCCCGAGAAGCGGGAGAAGGAACATTCAGTACTTC CASSLGPRSGRRNIQYF
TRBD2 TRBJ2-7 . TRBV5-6 TGTGCCAGCTCGAGTAGGAGTAGCGGGTCCTTCTACGAGCAGTACTTC CASSSRSSGSFYEQYF
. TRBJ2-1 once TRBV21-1 TGTGCCAGCAGCAATGCTTCGGGAGGTAGGGAGCAGTTCTTC CASSNASGGREQFF
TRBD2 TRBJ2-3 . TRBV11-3 TGTGCCAGCAGCTCGGGACTAGCGGGAGATACGCAGTATTTT CASSSGLAGDTQYF
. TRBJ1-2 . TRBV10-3 TGTGCCATCAGTGAGTCGAGCGGAAAATATGGCTACACCTTC CAISESSGKYGYTF
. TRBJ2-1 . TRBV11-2 TGTGCCAGCAGGACCCCCGGGACGAGGATAAATGAGCAGTTCTTC CASRTPGTRINEQFF
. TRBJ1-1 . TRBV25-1 TGTGCCAGCAGTGAACTTGGGAACACTGAAGCTTTCTTT CASSELGNTEAFF
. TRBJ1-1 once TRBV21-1 TGTGCCAGCAGCAAAGCGCACGACAGGCCTGCTGTGGGCACTGAAGCTTTCTTT CASSKAHDRPAVGTEAFF
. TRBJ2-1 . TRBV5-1 TGCGCCAGCAGCTCTCCTTATAATGAGCAGTTCTTC CASSSPYNEQFF
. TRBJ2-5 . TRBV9 TGTGCCAGCAGCGTACCCCCCCAAGAGACCCAGTACTTC CASSVPPQETQYF
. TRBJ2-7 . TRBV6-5 TGTGCCAGCAGTTGGGGAGGCGAGCAGTACTTC CASSWGGEQYF
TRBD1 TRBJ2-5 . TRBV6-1 TGTGCCAGCAGTGAAGCGCCCAGGGGGCTGGAGACCCAGTACTTC CASSEAPRGLETQYF
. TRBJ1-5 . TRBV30 TGTGCCTGGAGTGGCAGGGAGGGGAGTCAGCCCCAGCATTTT CAWSGREGSQPQHF
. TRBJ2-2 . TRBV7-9 TGTGCCAGCAGTATGGGGGGATTCATGGACGCCGGGGAGCTGTTTTTT CASSMGGFMDAGELFF
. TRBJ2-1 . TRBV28 TGTGCCAGCAGCCCGCGGGACCGTTTTGGTGAGCAGTTCTTC CASSPRDRFGEQFF
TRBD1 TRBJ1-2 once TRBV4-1 TGCGCCAGCAGCAACCCGGGACAGGGGTATGACTATGGCTACACCTTC CASSNPGQGYDYGYTF
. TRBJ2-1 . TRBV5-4 TGTGCCAGCAGCTTGACCAATGAGCAGTTCTTC CASSLTNEQFF
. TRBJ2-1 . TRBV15 TGTGCCACCAGCAGAGATCTAATTGATGAGCAGTTCTTC CATSRDLIDEQFF
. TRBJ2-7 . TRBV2 TGTGCCAGCTCCGGAGCGGACAGATCCTACGAGCAGTACTTC CASSGADRSYEQYF
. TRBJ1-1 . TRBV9 TGTGCCAGCAGCATAACAGGTCCGAACACTGAAGCTTTCTTT CASSITGPNTEAFF
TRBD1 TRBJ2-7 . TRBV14 TGTGCCAGCAGCCAGGGACAGGTCGGCGAGCAGTACTTC CASSQGQVGEQYF
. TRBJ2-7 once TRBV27 TGTGCCAGCAGTTTATCCGGGGCAGTTGGTACCTACGAGCAGTACTTC CASSLSGAVGTYEQYF
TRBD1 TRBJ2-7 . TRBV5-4 TGTGCCAGCAGCACCGGGACAGGGGGCTACGAGCAGTACTTC CASSTGTGGYEQYF
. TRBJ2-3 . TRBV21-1 TGTGCCAGCACCGAGGATGCGCCAGATACGCAGTATTTT CASTEDAPDTQYF
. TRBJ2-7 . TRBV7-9 TGTGCCAGCAGCTTAGAGACGGGGTCTAGAATCGAGCAGTACTTC CASSLETGSRIEQYF
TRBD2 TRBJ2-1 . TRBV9 TGTGCCAGCAGCGTAGCTTCTGTGGGACTAGCGGGAGCTGGGAATGAGCAGTTCTTC CASSVASVGLAGAGNEQFF